This T cell receptor (beta chain) was sequenced for a study of T cells in Graves' hyperthyroidism and ophthalmopathy. This clonotype was seen many times. Amplification yielded TCR beta CDR3 regions, with RNA transcripts as the source. Using the HTBI primer set, a first-round RT-PCR was run on the TCR CDR3. MiXCR, run by TCRdb on the multiplex PCR reads, gives a single entry per CDR3 protein. The sample yields 400,000 to 500,000 distinct CDR3 sequences, around 14% seen once. Trimming removed 0 bases from V and 0 bases from J, with 12 bases in between. The germline V gene has CDR1 GTSNPN and CDR2 SVGIG (reference sequence). The length of the CDR3 is 15 residues.

This chain links TRBV30 with TRBJ2-7; D uncertain. The clonotype comes from a woman between 18 and 29 years old with Graves' hyperthyroidism. Sequenced material: blood. Written as DNA, the CDR3 is TGTGCCTGGAGTGTACTTTCGAAGAGCTCCTACGAGCAGTACTTC. Its protein product is CAWSVLSKSSYEQYF.